This entry features one T cell receptor beta chain sequence. What antigen it recognizes has not been identified. The input lacks base qualities; no much larger clone sits a single base away. CDR1 and CDR2 are read off the germline V gene (reference sequence) as GTSNPN and SVGIG. The CDR3 runs 12 residues from the cysteine to the phenylalanine. Only the CDR3 region is kept as DNA, spanning 36 bases read in frame from base 1. Trimming at the junction amounts to 4 bases on V and 5 bases on J, and the germline ends lie 11 bases apart. These data originate in a study of T cell responses to AZD1222 COVID-19 vaccine (dated by TCRdb to 2020 to 2023). Background for the entire study: AZD1222 recipients given second doses at about 4 weeks or at about 12 weeks were pooled, since spike-specific TCR depth and breadth were not found to differ between the two schedules. A total of just over 230 trial participants underwent TCR sequencing, of whom roughly 210 had received two doses of AZD1222 and approximately 25 had received two doses of the MenACWY control vaccine. Trial participants were enrolled by age into 18-55, 56-69 and 70-plus year subgroups, with around 150, 28 and 57 TCR-sequenced participants respectively. Results and caveats for the whole study, not just this receptor: Because no day 14 peak-response samples were available, repertoires were characterized only after the peak T cell response. Participants were mostly white British, with more females than males. The authors suggested clonal diversity may have been underestimated. After two AZD1222 doses, spike-specific TCR breadth and depth were significantly higher than at day 0 and than in MenACWY recipients. The 56-69-year group was small, and its depth increase did not reach significance, likely because of low power. CD4 TCRs associated with the vaccine covered the entire spike protein, and the dominant responses were in regions 160-218 and 743-854. Epitopes outside the regions mutated in the B.1.351 and B.1.1.7 variants were reportedly recognized by nearly half of the unique spike-specific TCRs. Only a handful of AZD1222 recipients were SARS-CoV-2 seropositive at baseline, limiting conclusions about previously exposed vaccinees.

The CDR3 regions of human TCRbeta chains were analyzed by immunosequencing. The paper's processing steps were these. TCRs in the repertoires were compared against a reference library of SARS-CoV-2-specific TCRs that had been generated with the MIRA antigen-specificity platform. Breadth meant the fraction of unique TCRs that were SARS-CoV-2-associated, whereas depth meant the fraction of total T cells that were SARS-CoV-2-associated. Using the MIRA data, every spike-specific TCR was mapped to the spike region that the TCR reacted to and assigned to either a CD4 or a CD8 class. Log10-transformed breadth and depth values were compared by one-way ANOVA with Sidak's multiple comparisons tests. TCRdb took this table from immuneACCESS and kept in-frame rearrangements with V and J called. Such tables lack part of the clones; where checked against another copy, unresolved V genes explain under half of the gap, and the rest is unexplained. V, J and clone size were drawn from that table, and D and trimming were deduced from the DNA. Recorded for this sample are 95,000 or so clones; roughly 90% of them occurred a single time. The ten largest clones take up roughly 3% of the sample.

The label giving this sample's time point can be read as: baseline before first vaccination. Samples from vaccinated people were obtained from the UK trials COV001 and COV002, which included a single-blind randomized controlled phase 2/3 trial of AZD1222 (ChAdOx1 nCoV-19) in healthy adults. Trial participant PBMC samples were collected at day 0 and day 28 after the second dose for TCRbeta chain sequencing. Specimen: peripheral blood, collected on day 0 of AZD1222 vaccination. Here the chain combines TRBV30 and TRBJ1-1, with the D gene not clear enough to name. The receptor comes from an adult in good health. The nucleotide sequence reads TGTGCCTGGACTGACGGGTGGACTGAAGCTTTCTTT. Translated, it reads CAWTDGWTEAFF.